One sample yielded the 32 T cell receptor beta chains listed below, sequenced in a study of blood T cell repertoires in COVID-19. Sequencing was performed with immunoSEQ multiplex PCR; in TCRdb, only in-frame clones are kept and a portion is missing. This sample has 180,000 or so clones, with 86% found just once. Source material: peripheral blood. These receptor sequences come from a woman aged 30 to 39 with active or convalescent COVID-19.

V is TRBV7-8 and J is TRBJ2-3; 8 bases line up with TRBD2. V lost 3 bases and J lost 1; bases outside the gene matches: 3. Germline V CDR1 and CDR2: SGHVS, FQNEAQ. The CDR3 consists of 15 residues. The CDR3 sequence is CASSFRGGRTDTQYF. The CDR3, as DNA: TGTGCCAGCAGCTTTCGCGGGGGGCGCACAGATACGCAGTATTTT.

The chain carries TRBV28 and TRBJ2-7; 9 nucleotides align to TRBD1. Trimming cost V 4 bases and J 5 bases; bases outside gene matches: 9. The germline gives CDR1 MDHEN, CDR2 SYDVKM. The CDR3 loop spans 15 amino acids. The CDR3 protein is CASSSPGQGIHEQYF. In DNA, the CDR3 is TGTGCCAGCAGTTCTCCGGGACAGGGTATCCACGAGCAGTACTTC.

This chain's CDR3 is CASSSPGQSYNEQFF. The CDR3 DNA reads TGTGCCAGCTCAAGTCCGGGACAGTCATACAATGAGCAGTTCTTC. The chain recombines TRBV18 with TRBJ2-1, with 7 bases that match TRBD1. Unmatched junction bases numbered 8, after V lost 5 bases and J lost 4 bases. Germline assignment: CDR1 KGHSH and CDR2 LQKENI. The CDR3 covers 15 residues.

This chain uses TRBV5-5 with TRBJ2-7; 7 nucleotides line up with TRBD1. Losses at the gene ends were 3 bases for V and 4 bases for J; bases not matched to a gene: 4. The CDR3 has 13 amino acids. In germline, CDR1 is SGHKS, CDR2 YYEKEE (reference sequence). The chain's CDR3 is CASSSLQGYEQYF. The CDR3, as DNA: TGTGCCAGCAGCTCCCTACAGGGGTACGAGCAGTACTTC.

The chain links TRBV15 to TRBJ1-4; D perhaps matches TRBD1 (5 bases). The CDR3 totals 17 residues. Germline loops: CDR1 LNHNV, CDR2 YYDKDF (reference sequence). V was cut by 5 bases and J by 4 bases, with 20 bases left in between. The CDR3 is CATSGTLGGGNNEKLFF. DNA for the CDR3: TGTGCCACCAGCGGAACCCTGGGCGGGGGGAATAATGAAAAACTGTTTTTT. The whole variable domain, remainder taken from reference TRBV15 and TRBJ1-4, is DAMVIQNPRYQVTQFGKPVTLSCSQTLNHNVMYWYQQKSSQAPKLLFHYYDKDFNNEADTPDNFQSRRPNTSFCFLDIRSPGLGDTAMYLCATSGTLGGGNNEKLFFGSGTQLSVL.

This clone was counted a single time. V gene TRBV13 combines with J gene TRBJ2-7; TRBD1 matches at 8 bases. This CDR3 spans 14 amino acids. J lost 3 bases, V lost 3 bases, and 4 bases had no gene match. Looked up from germline, CDR1 is PRHDT and CDR2 is FYEKMQ (reference sequence). The DNA for the CDR3 is TGTGCCAGCAGCTTTGACAGGGGAGTCTACGAGCAGTACTTC. Its protein product is CASSFDRGVYEQYF.

The rearrangement links TRBV4-1 to TRBJ2-7, with a tentative D call TRBD2 (7 bases). This CDR3 region has 15 residues. CDR1 and CDR2 (germline): MGHRA, YSYEKL. V was cut by 0 bases and J by 6 bases, with 15 bases left in between. CDR3 sequence reads: CASSQDRVGGREQYF. CDR3 nucleotides: TGCGCCAGCAGCCAAGACCGGGTGGGGGGGCGCGAGCAGTACTTC.

This chain joins TRBV24-1 and TRBJ2-3, with 9 bases fitting TRBD1. Germline trimming cut 4 bases from V and 1 base from J; bases unmatched to any gene: 5. CDR1 and CDR2 (germline): KGHDR, SFDVKD. The CDR3 is 16 residues long. The CDR3 region is CATSEPRTGGTDTQYF. The DNA for the CDR3 is TGTGCCACCAGTGAGCCTCGGACAGGGGGCACAGATACGCAGTATTTT.

The genes are TRBV13 and TRBJ1-3, with 7 bases that match TRBD1. CDR1 and CDR2 from the germline V gene are PRHDT and FYEKMQ (reference sequence). V lost 5 bases, J lost 4 bases, and 8 bases stayed unmatched. This CDR3 has 15 amino acids. The CDR3 DNA sequence: TGTGCCAGCAGCCTACTCCCGGGACAGGGAAACACCATATATTTT. Protein product: CASSLLPGQGNTIYF.

J is TRBJ2-7 and V is TRBV14, with TRBD1 as a possible D gene (6 bases). CDR3 length: 13 residues. Trimming shortened V by 4 bases and J by 4 bases, and 11 bases separated the two germline ends. The germline V gene encodes CDR1 SGHDN and CDR2 FVKESK. For the CDR3, the DNA is TGTGCCAGCAGCCCTGGGGGCGGTTACGAGCAGTACTTC. Its translation is CASSPGGGYEQYF.

The rearrangement links TRBV7-2 to TRBJ2-1, with 7 bases identical to TRBD2. This CDR3 is built from 13 residues. The V segment lost 5 bases and the J segment 7 bases; nucleotides outside the gene matches: 5. Germline V gives CDR1 SGHTA, CDR2 FQGNSA. The CDR3 bases are TGTGCCAGCAGCCCCGCCGGGGGGAATGAGCAGTTCTTC. The encoded protein is CASSPAGGNEQFF.

The V gene is TRBV3-1 (or the pseudogene TRBV3-2), the J gene TRBJ2-3, with 8 bases that match TRBD2. This CDR3 comprises 15 residues. With V trimmed by 1 base and J by 5 bases, 5 bases remained unmatched. Germline V gene data show CDR1 as LGHDT and CDR2 as YNNKEL (reference sequence). CDR3 sequence reads: CASSQGGGPQDTQYF. CDR3 nucleotides: TGTGCCAGCAGCCAAGGCGGGGGGCCGCAAGATACGCAGTATTTT.

The V and J genes are TRBV4-1 and TRBJ1-1; 7 bases line up with TRBD1. This CDR3 has 13 residues. V lost 4 bases to trimming and J lost 4 bases; unmatched junction nucleotides: 3. Germline V gives CDR1 MGHRA, CDR2 YSYEKL. CDR3 in DNA: TGCGCCAGCAGCCGATCAGGGGGCACTGAAGCTTTCTTT. It codes for CASSRSGGTEAFF.

The chain links TRBV11-2 to TRBJ2-3; 8 nucleotides align to TRBD2. V lost 5 bases, J lost 0 bases, and 7 bases stayed unmatched. The CDR3 runs 16 residues. Germline values: CDR1 SGHAT, CDR2 FQNNGV. The DNA for the CDR3 is TGTGCCAGCAGCCACCGGGCGGGGGGAAGCACAGATACGCAGTATTTT. Amino acids: CASSHRAGGSTDTQYF.

The chain combines TRBV29-1 with TRBJ2-3, with D perhaps TRBD1 (5 bases). The CDR3 has 15 amino acids. The ends were cut back, 1 base at V and 3 bases at J, with 14 bases in the middle. The germline V gene has CDR1 SQVTM and CDR2 ANQGSEA. DNA of the CDR3: TGCAGCGTTGAAGGTGGGGCCGGTCCGACAGATACGCAGTATTTT. Its translation: CSVEGGAGPTDTQYF.

The chain uses TRBV5-1 and TRBJ2-3; D is possibly TRBD1 (5 bases). Trimming pared 5 bases from V and 0 bases from J, leaving 10 bases between. Germline CDR1 reads SGHRS; CDR2 reads YFSETQ. CDR3 length: 14 amino acids. The CDR3, as DNA: TGCGCCAGCAGACTAACAGGTAGCACAGATACGCAGTATTTT. It codes for CASRLTGSTDTQYF.

The rearrangement links TRBV30 to TRBJ1-2; tentative D call: TRBD1 (6 bases). The germline V gene encodes CDR1 GTSNPN and CDR2 SVGIG (reference sequence). V lost 2 bases and J 8 bases, leaving 18 bases between the germline ends. The CDR3 is 14 residues long. CDR3 nucleotide sequence: TGTGCCTGGAGTTTTGGGGAAAAAGGACAGGGCTACACCTTC. Protein sequence: CAWSFGEKGQGYTF.

The chain is built from TRBV5-1 and TRBJ1-6; 7 bases are shared with TRBD1. Per the germline V gene, CDR1 is SGHRS and CDR2 is YFSETQ. V shed 2 bases and J 6 bases; nucleotides not matched to a gene: 5. This CDR3 has 15 residues. CDR3 region: CASSLNTGVNSPLHF. DNA of the CDR3: TGCGCCAGCAGCTTAAACACAGGGGTTAATTCACCCCTCCACTTT.

The rearrangement joins TRBV19 to TRBJ2-1; 9 nucleotides agree with TRBD2. The V gene end was trimmed by 3 bases and the J gene end by 4 bases; junction bases not matched to a gene: 7. In germline, CDR1 is LNHDA, CDR2 SQIVND (reference sequence). The CDR3 is 16 residues long. DNA for the CDR3: TGTGCCAGTAGTATGGTAGCGGGAGTAGTATACAATGAGCAGTTCTTC. As protein: CASSMVAGVVYNEQFF.

J is TRBJ1-6 and V is TRBV10-3; maybe TRBD1 (6 bases). Germline V CDR1 and CDR2: ENHRY, SYGVKD. V was clipped by 6 bases and J by 5 bases, with 14 bases between them. The CDR3 is made up of 15 amino acids. The CDR3 DNA is TGTGCCATCAGCGCACAGGGATCGGATAATTCACCCCTCCACTTT. It translates to CAISAQGSDNSPLHF.

The chain is built from TRBV19 and TRBJ1-5; D unclear. This CDR3 is 15 amino acids long. Germline V lookup: CDR1 LNHDA, CDR2 SQIVND (reference sequence). V gave up 5 bases and J gave up 9 bases, with 20 bases separating them. Here the CDR3 reads CASSESGIPYSPQHF. CDR3 DNA sequence: TGTGCCAGTAGTGAAAGCGGGATCCCATACTCGCCCCAGCATTTT. The full variable domain, with the rest looked up from reference TRBV19 and TRBJ1-5, is DGGITQSPKYLFRKEGQNVTLSCEQNLNHDAMYWYRQDPGQGLRLIYYSQIVNDFQKGDIAEGYSVSREKKESFPLTVTSAQKNPTAFYLCASSESGIPYSPQHFGDGTRLSIL.

This clone was counted a few times. J is TRBJ1-1 and V is TRBV14; D is unclear. The V gene's germline CDR1 is SGHDN and CDR2 FVKESK. The CDR3 is 16 residues long. The V gene lost 0 bases and the J gene lost 1 base, with 12 bases spanning the gap. CDR3 DNA sequence: TGTGCCAGCAGCCAAGATGGCCCGTGGAGGAACACTGAAGCTTTCTTT. Protein sequence: CASSQDGPWRNTEAFF. The full variable domain, its missing parts supplied by reference TRBV14 and TRBJ1-1, is EAGVTQFPSHSVIEKGQTVTLRCDPISGHDNLYWYRRVMGKEIKFLLHFVKESKQDESGMPNNRFLAERTGGTYSTLKVQPAELEDSGVYFCASSQDGPWRNTEAFFGQGTRLTVV.

The V gene is TRBV7-9, the J gene TRBJ1-4, with D unclear. CDR1 is SEHNR, CDR2 FQNEAQ, per germline (reference sequence). This CDR3 contains 15 residues. Between the trimmed V and J ends, which lost 1 base and 0 bases, there was a span of 6 bases. CDR3 DNA sequence: TGTGCCAGCAGCTTAGGGTCAGCAACTAATGAAAAACTGTTTTTT. Amino acid sequence: CASSLGSATNEKLFF.

V is TRBV19 and J is TRBJ1-4, with D possibly being TRBD1 (5 bases). V lost 6 bases, J lost 6 bases, and 14 bases lay in between. This CDR3 region has 14 residues. Germline CDR1 and CDR2: LNHDA and SQIVND (reference sequence). CDR3 region: CASRPAGIHEKLFF. CDR3 sequence (DNA): TGTGCCAGTAGGCCGGCAGGGATTCATGAAAAACTGTTTTTT.

The rearrangement joins TRBV2 to TRBJ2-7; 8 bases map to TRBD2. The CDR3 extends over 14 amino acids. V lost 1 base, J lost 3 bases, and 2 bases stayed unmatched. The germline V gene has CDR1 SNHLY and CDR2 FYNNEI. CDR3 in DNA: TGTGCCAGCAGTGAAGGGCTAGCGGGCTACGAGCAGTACTTC. It encodes CASSEGLAGYEQYF. The complete variable domain, with remaining parts taken from reference TRBV2 and TRBJ2-7, reads EPEVTQTPSHQVTQMGQEVILRCVPISNHLYFYWYRQILGQKVEFLVSFYNNEISEKSEIFDDQFSVERPDGSNFTLKIRSTKLEDSAMYFCASSEGLAGYEQYFGPGTRLTVT.

This chain connects TRBV2 to TRBJ1-1, with 9 positions matching TRBD1. CDR3 length: 14 residues. Germline loops: CDR1 SNHLY, CDR2 FYNNEI. The junction had 1 base not matched to a gene; V was cut back by 1 base and J by 4 bases. The CDR3 DNA reads TGTGCCAGCAGTGAAGGGGACAGGGTCACTGAAGCTTTCTTT. Translation: CASSEGDRVTEAFF.

This chain uses TRBV6-5 with TRBJ1-5; D may be TRBD1 (5 bases). The germline V gene encodes CDR1 MNHEY and CDR2 SVGAGI. The CDR3 consists of 14 residues. Trimming pared 5 bases from V and 0 bases from J, leaving 8 bases between. The CDR3 bases are TGTGCCAGCAGTCGTGACAGTAGCAATCAGCCCCAGCATTTT. This translates into CASSRDSSNQPQHF.

The V call is TRBV27, the J call TRBJ1-4; 7 nucleotides line up with TRBD1. The CDR3 sequence is 16 residues long. V trimming: 6 bases; J trimming: 3 bases; junction bases outside the gene matches: 10. Germline values: CDR1 MNHEY, CDR2 SMNVEV (reference sequence). This CDR3 is CASRTGLLSPNEKLFF. Written as DNA, the CDR3 is TGTGCCAGCAGGACAGGGCTTCTCAGCCCTAATGAAAAACTGTTTTTT.

J is TRBJ1-2 and V is TRBV15, with D possibly being TRBD1 (6 bases). The germline V gene has CDR1 LNHNV and CDR2 YYDKDF (reference sequence). The CDR3 contains 13 residues. Trimming left V 0 bases short and J 7 bases short, with 9 bases between. CDR3 amino acids: CATSRDLGGGYTF. The DNA of the CDR3 is TGTGCCACCAGCAGAGATCTAGGGGGTGGCTACACCTTC.

V usage is TRBV27 and J usage is TRBJ1-5; 7 bases match TRBD1. Germline V lookup: CDR1 MNHEY, CDR2 SMNVEV (reference sequence). V trimming: 6 bases; J trimming: 6 bases; junction bases outside the gene matches: 8. This CDR3 contains 14 residues. The CDR3 nucleotides are TGTGCCAGCAGGACCGGGACAGAGGGTCAGCCCCAGCATTTT. It codes for CASRTGTEGQPQHF.

This clone came up once. This chain joins TRBV19 and TRBJ2-2; 9 positions match TRBD2. After removal of 5 bases from V and 4 bases from J, the junction contained 5 bases not matched to a gene. The CDR3 consists of 15 residues. Looked up from germline, CDR1 is LNHDA and CDR2 is SQIVND (reference sequence). The CDR3 here is CASSFRLAATGELFF. For the CDR3, the DNA is TGTGCCAGTAGTTTTAGACTAGCGGCCACCGGGGAGCTGTTTTTT.

The rearrangement uses TRBV13 and TRBJ2-4; 10 positions match TRBD2. The CDR3 is 15 residues long. CDR1 and CDR2 (germline): PRHDT, FYEKMQ (reference sequence). V shed 2 bases, J shed 5 bases, and the junction held 3 bases outside the gene matches. The CDR3 bases are TGTGCCAGCAGCTTAAATGGACTAGCGGAAAACATTCAGTACTTC. This gives the protein CASSLNGLAENIQYF.